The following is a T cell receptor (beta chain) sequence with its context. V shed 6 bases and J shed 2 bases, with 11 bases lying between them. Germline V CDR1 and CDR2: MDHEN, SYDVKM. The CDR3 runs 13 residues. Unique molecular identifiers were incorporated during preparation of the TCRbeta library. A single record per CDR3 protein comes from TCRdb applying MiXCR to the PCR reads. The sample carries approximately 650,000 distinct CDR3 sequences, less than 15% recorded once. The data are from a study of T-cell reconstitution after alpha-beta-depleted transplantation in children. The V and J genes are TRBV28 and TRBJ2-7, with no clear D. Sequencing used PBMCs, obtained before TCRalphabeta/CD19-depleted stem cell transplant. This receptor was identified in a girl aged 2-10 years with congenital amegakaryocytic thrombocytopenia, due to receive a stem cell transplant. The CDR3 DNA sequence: TGTGCCAGCAGAAAGACTTCGACCTACGAGCAGTACTTC. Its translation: CASRKTSTYEQYF. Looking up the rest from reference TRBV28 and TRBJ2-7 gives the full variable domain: DVKVTQSSRYLVKRTGEKVFLECVQDMDHENMFWYRQDPGLGLRLIYFSYDVKMKEKGDIPEGYSVSREKKERFSLILESASTNQTSMYLCASRKTSTYEQYFGPGTRLTVT.